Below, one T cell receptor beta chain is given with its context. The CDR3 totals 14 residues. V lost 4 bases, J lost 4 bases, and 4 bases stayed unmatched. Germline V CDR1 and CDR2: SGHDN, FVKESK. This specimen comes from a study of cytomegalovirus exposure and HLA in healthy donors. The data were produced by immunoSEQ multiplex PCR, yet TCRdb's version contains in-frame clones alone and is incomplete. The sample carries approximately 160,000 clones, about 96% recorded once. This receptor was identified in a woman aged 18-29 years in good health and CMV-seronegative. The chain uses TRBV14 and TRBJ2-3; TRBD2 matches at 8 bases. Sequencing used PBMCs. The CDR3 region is CASSPGGGADTQYF. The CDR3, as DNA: TGTGCCAGCAGCCCGGGGGGGGGCGCAGATACGCAGTATTTT.